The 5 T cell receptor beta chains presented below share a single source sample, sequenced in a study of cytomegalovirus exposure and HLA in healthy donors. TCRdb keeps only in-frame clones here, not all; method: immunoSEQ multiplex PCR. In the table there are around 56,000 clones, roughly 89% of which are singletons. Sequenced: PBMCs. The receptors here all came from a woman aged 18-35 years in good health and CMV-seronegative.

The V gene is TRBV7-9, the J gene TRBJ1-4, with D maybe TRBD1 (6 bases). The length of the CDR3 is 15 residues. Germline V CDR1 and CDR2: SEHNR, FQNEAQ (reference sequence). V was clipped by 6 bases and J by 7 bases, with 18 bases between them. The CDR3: CASSPDRSTPEKLFF. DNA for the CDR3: TGTGCCAGCAGTCCAGACAGGTCAACTCCTGAAAAACTGTTTTTT.

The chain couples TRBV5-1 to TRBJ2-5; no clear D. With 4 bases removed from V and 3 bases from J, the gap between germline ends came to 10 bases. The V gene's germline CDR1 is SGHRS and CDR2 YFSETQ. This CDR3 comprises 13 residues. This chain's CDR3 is CASSPHYEETQYF. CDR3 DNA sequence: TGCGCCAGCAGCCCCCACTACGAAGAGACCCAGTACTTC.

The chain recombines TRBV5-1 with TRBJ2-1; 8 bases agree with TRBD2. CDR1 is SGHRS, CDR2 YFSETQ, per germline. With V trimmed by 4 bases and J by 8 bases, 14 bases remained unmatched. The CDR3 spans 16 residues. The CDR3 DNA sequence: TGCGCCAGCAGCCAGGCTGCGGGGGGCGACGGGGATGAGCAGTTCTTC. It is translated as CASSQAAGGDGDEQFF. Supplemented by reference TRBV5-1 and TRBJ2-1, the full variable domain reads KAGVTQTPRYLIKTRGQQVTLSCSPISGHRSVSWYQQTPGQGLQFLFEYFSETQRNKGNFPGRFSGRQFSNSRSEMNVSTLELGDSALYLCASSQAAGGDGDEQFFGPGTRLTVL.

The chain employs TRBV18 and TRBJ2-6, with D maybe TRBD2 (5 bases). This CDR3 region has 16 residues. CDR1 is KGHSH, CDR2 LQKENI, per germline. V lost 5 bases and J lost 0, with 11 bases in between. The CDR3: CASSAPGSSGANVLTF. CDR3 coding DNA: TGTGCCAGCTCAGCCCCTGGGAGCTCTGGGGCCAACGTCCTGACTTTC.

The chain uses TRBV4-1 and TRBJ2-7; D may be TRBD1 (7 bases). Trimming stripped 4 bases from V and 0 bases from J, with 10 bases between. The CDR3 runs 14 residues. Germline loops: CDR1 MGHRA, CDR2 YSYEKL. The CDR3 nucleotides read TGCGCCAGCAGCCGCGGGGACAGCTCCTACGAGCAGTACTTC. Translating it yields CASSRGDSSYEQYF.